The 6 T cell receptor beta chains listed next were all sequenced from one sample in a study of T cell responses to AZD1222 COVID-19 vaccine. Here immunoSEQ multiplex PCR was the method, and the copy in TCRdb shows in-frame clones only, minus some. Of about 120,000 clones listed, over 80% are singletons. The sequencing here drew on peripheral blood, taken on day 0 of AZD1222 vaccination. Receptors were obtained from an adult in good health.

CDR3 nucleotides: TGTGCCAACTGCCTCCACATAAGCCTTACCTACGAGCAGTACTTC. This translates into CANCLHISLTYEQYF. The chain employs TRBV6-5 and TRBJ2-7, with D uncertain. CDR3 length: 15 residues. From germline, CDR1 is MNHEY and CDR2 SVGAGI. Trimming pared 10 bases from V and 2 bases from J, leaving 21 bases between.

The V and J genes are TRBV5-1 and TRBJ2-5, with D perhaps TRBD1 or TRBD2 (6 bases each). The germline V gene encodes CDR1 SGHRS and CDR2 YFSETQ. This CDR3 has 15 residues. V dropped 0 bases and J dropped 4 bases, with 13 bases sitting between them. This chain's CDR3 is CASSLATGGPETQYF. The CDR3 DNA is TGCGCCAGCAGCTTGGCCACCGGGGGCCCAGAGACCCAGTACTTC.

The chain links TRBV5-1 to TRBJ1-1; TRBD1 matches at 9 bases. Germline CDR1 reads SGHRS; CDR2 reads YFSETQ. The J segment lost 4 bases and the V segment lost 4 bases, leaving 5 bases of the junction unmatched. The CDR3 is 14 residues long. CDR3 in DNA: TGCGCCAGCAGCCCAGGACAGGGGAGCACTGAAGCTTTCTTT. It translates to CASSPGQGSTEAFF.

The chain couples TRBV4-3 to TRBJ1-2; a weak D match, TRBD1 (5 bases). CDR1 and CDR2 from the germline V gene are LGHNA and YSLEER. Trimming cost V 0 bases and J 7 bases, with 18 bases left between them. The CDR3 is made up of 16 amino acids. CDR3: CASSQERQARGTGYTF. CDR3 nucleotides: TGCGCCAGCAGCCAAGAGCGTCAGGCCCGCGGGACTGGCTACACCTTC.

The chain has TRBV28 and TRBJ1-2; D uncertain. V was shortened by 6 bases and J by 8 bases, with 16 bases between the two germline ends. Germline values: CDR1 MDHEN, CDR2 SYDVKM. The CDR3 has 13 residues. In DNA form, the CDR3 reads TGTGCCAGCAGACAGATCCTGAGGGAAGGCTACACCTTC. This gives the protein CASRQILREGYTF.

V usage is TRBV5-1 and J usage is TRBJ2-2, with D maybe TRBD2 (6 bases). V lost 0 bases and J 8 bases, leaving 11 bases between the germline ends. Germline V lookup: CDR1 SGHRS, CDR2 YFSETQ. The length of the CDR3 is 14 residues. CDR3 coding DNA: TGCGCCAGCAGCTTGGGCGGGACTCAAGGGGAGCTGTTTTTT. The encoded protein is CASSLGGTQGELFF.